The rows below give T cell receptor beta chains drawn from one sample of a study of glioma-infiltrating T cells after dendritic cell vaccination. TCRdb keeps only in-frame clones here, not all; method: immunoSEQ multiplex PCR. The table lists about 82,000 clones, around nine tenths of them singletons. The specimen comprised blood, sampled before dendritic cell vaccination. These receptors were taken from a human donor with glioblastoma. Both conserved end residues are part of each CDR3. D genes are given only for firm matches. Clone sizes are given selectively: once, few, many, or a class where the clone is expanded.

v_gene	abundance	d_gene	j_gene	CDR3nt	CDR3aa
TRBV5-1	NA	NA	TRBJ1-1	TGCGCCAGCAGCTCAGGGAATAACACTGAAGCTTTCTTT	CASSSGNNTEAFF
TRBV6-5	NA	NA	TRBJ2-7	TGTGCCAGCAGCCACGGGGACAACTCCTACGAGCAGTACTTC	CASSHGDNSYEQYF
TRBV5-1	NA	TRBD1	TRBJ2-2	TGCGCCAGCAGCCTCCAGGGGGTAAACACCGGGGAGCTGTTTTTT	CASSLQGVNTGELFF
TRBV7-2	NA	NA	TRBJ1-4	TGTGCCAGCAGCTCCGGGGGGTCCGGGGGCGGTGAAAAACTGTTTTTT	CASSSGGSGGGEKLFF
TRBV6-4	few	TRBD2	TRBJ2-3	TGTGCCAGCAACCGTCCCGGGACTAGCGGGTATGGCATGGATACGCAGTATTTT	CASNRPGTSGYGMDTQYF
TRBV5-1	NA	NA	TRBJ2-5	TGCGCCAGCAGCTTGCCGCCTAGCGACTTCCAAGAGACCCAGTACTTC	CASSLPPSDFQETQYF
TRBV4-1	NA	TRBD1	TRBJ1-4	TGCGCCAGCAGCCTCTCCGGGACAGGGGGAGGGGATGAAAAACTGTTTTTT	CASSLSGTGGGDEKLFF
TRBV4-2	once	TRBD2	TRBJ2-2	TGTGCCAGCAGCCAAGCACGAGGGACTAGCGGGAGTACCGGGGAGCTGTTTTTT	CASSQARGTSGSTGELFF
TRBV11-1	NA	TRBD1	TRBJ2-7	TGTGCCAGCAGTCGCCGGGACAGCTCCTACGAGCAGTACTTC	CASSRRDSSYEQYF
TRBV5-1	NA	TRBD2	TRBJ2-2	TGCGCCAGCAGCCCCGGGACTAGCGGGGGGCTGGGTGCCGGGGAGCTGTTTTTT	CASSPGTSGGLGAGELFF
TRBV27	NA	TRBD1	TRBJ1-2	TGTGCCAGCAGTCCTCGTGGACAGGCATATGGCTACACCTTC	CASSPRGQAYGYTF
TRBV27	once	TRBD2	TRBJ2-2	TGTGCCAGCAGTTTACTAGCGGGAGTCGCCACCGGGGAGCTGTTTTTT	CASSLLAGVATGELFF
TRBV21-1	NA	NA	TRBJ2-3	TGTGCCAGCAAGGGGACAGGGAAAGATACGCAGTATTTT	CASKGTGKDTQYF
TRBV9	NA	NA	TRBJ1-1	TGTGCCAGCAGCCCGAGACAGGCACCGGGCACTGAAGCTTTCTTT	CASSPRQAPGTEAFF
TRBV5-1	NA	TRBD2	TRBJ2-5	TGCGCCAGCAGCTTGGGTCCTAGCGGTAAAGAGACCCAGTACTTC	CASSLGPSGKETQYF
TRBV4-1	NA	TRBD1	TRBJ2-7	TGCGCCAGCAGAGCCGGGACAGCTACGTCGCAGCAGTACTTC	CASRAGTATSQQYF
TRBV19	NA	NA	TRBJ1-2	TGTGCCAGTAGTATAGTACTTCAGAGGGCTCGGGCCGGGGTTGCCTCTAACTATGGCTACACCTTC	CASSIVLQRARAGVASNYGYTF
TRBV5-6	NA	TRBD1	TRBJ1-6	TGTGCCAGCAGCCCGAAAATACAGGGGTCCCCCCTCCACTTT	CASSPKIQGSPLHF
TRBV15	few	NA	TRBJ1-5	TGTGCCACCAGCAGTGGGGACACATGGAGCAATCAGCCCCAGCATTTT	CATSSGDTWSNQPQHF
TRBV5-1	few	NA	TRBJ2-3	TGCGCCAGCAGCTCAACTGGGCCCACAGATACGCAGTATTTT	CASSSTGPTDTQYF
TRBV14	NA	TRBD1	TRBJ2-7	TGTGCCAGCAGCCCCTTAGCGGGACAGGGGTCCTACGAGCAGTACTTC	CASSPLAGQGSYEQYF
TRBV6-5	NA	NA	TRBJ2-7	TGTGCCAGCAGTAATGGGGGCGGGTACGAGCAGTACTTC	CASSNGGGYEQYF
TRBV7-9	NA	NA	TRBJ1-1	TGTGCCAGCAGCTTTTCAGGGATGAACACTGAAGCTTTCTTT	CASSFSGMNTEAFF
TRBV6-6	NA	TRBD2	TRBJ2-1	TGTGCCAGCAGTTACCTGCCTAGCGGGGACAATGAGCAGTTCTTC	CASSYLPSGDNEQFF
TRBV19	NA	TRBD1	TRBJ1-1	TGTGCCAGTAGTCCCGGGACAGGAGGGTACACTGAAGCTTTCTTT	CASSPGTGGYTEAFF
TRBV2	NA	NA	TRBJ1-5	TGTGCCAGCGGATCAGGGCGGGGGGAAGGGCCCCAGCATTTT	CASGSGRGEGPQHF
TRBV9	NA	NA	TRBJ2-7	TGTGCCAGCAGCGTAGAGGGCGGAGGTCGTTACGAGCAGTACTTC	CASSVEGGGRYEQYF
TRBV6-1	large	NA	TRBJ1-1	TGTGCCAGCACCGAACGTGAGGGTAGTGAAGCTTTCTTT	CASTEREGSEAFF